This T cell receptor beta chain appears in the sequencing data of a study of T-cell memory formation after mild COVID-19. TCRdb itself ran the 5' RACE reads through MiXCR, one entry per CDR3 protein. The table includes approximately 150,000 distinct CDR3 sequences, 10% to 15% detected once. This CDR3 comprises 14 residues. Germline V gene lookup returns CDR1 DFQATT and CDR2 SNEGSKA (reference sequence). V trimming: 1 base; J trimming: 7 bases; junction bases outside the gene matches: 4. The sequenced sample was PBMCs or a T cell subset sorted from them (not recorded which). The source is a young man who had mild COVID-19 (a few samples of this study predate the infection). Cell type and time point are not known. This chain links TRBV20-1 with TRBJ2-2, with 9 bases that match TRBD2. Written as DNA, the CDR3 is TGCAGTGCTAGAGTACTAGCGGGTGGCGGGGAGCTGTTTTTT. It codes for CSARVLAGGGELFF.